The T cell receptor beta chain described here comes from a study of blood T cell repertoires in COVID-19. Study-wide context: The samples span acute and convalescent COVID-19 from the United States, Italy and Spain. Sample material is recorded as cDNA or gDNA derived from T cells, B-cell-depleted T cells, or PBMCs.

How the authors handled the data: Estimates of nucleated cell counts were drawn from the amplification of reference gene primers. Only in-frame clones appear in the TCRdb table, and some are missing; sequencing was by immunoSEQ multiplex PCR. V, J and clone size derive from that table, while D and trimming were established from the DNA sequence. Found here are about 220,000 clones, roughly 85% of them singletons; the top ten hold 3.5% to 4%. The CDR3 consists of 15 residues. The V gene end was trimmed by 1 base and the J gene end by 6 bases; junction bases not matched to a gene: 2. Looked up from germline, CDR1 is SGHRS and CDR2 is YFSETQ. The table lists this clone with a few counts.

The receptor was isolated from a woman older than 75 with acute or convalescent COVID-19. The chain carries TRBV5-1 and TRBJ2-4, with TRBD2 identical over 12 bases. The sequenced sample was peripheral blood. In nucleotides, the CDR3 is TGCGCCAGCAGCTTGACTAGCGGGGGGCTAAACATTCAGTACTTC. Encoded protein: CASSLTSGGLNIQYF.